This T cell receptor (beta chain) was observed in a study of T cells after yellow fever vaccination. This clonotype was seen many times. Germline assignment: CDR1 SQVTM and CDR2 ANQGSEA. V dropped 5 bases and J dropped 5 bases, with 13 bases sitting between them. This CDR3 is built from 13 residues. TCRdb reprocessed the 5' RACE reads with MiXCR, giving one entry per CDR3 protein. The data hold about 220,000 distinct CDR3 sequences, with approximately 3% observed a single time. The sample consisted of CD4+ T cells sorted from PBMCs, taken 10 days after the yellow fever booster vaccination. This TCR came from a man younger than 35 who received the YFV17D yellow fever vaccine. The rearrangement links TRBV29-1 to TRBJ1-5; D is possibly TRBD1 (5 bases). The CDR3 DNA follows: TGCAGCGTTCTACAAGCCAGGGATCAGCCCCAGCATTTT. It is translated as CSVLQARDQPQHF.